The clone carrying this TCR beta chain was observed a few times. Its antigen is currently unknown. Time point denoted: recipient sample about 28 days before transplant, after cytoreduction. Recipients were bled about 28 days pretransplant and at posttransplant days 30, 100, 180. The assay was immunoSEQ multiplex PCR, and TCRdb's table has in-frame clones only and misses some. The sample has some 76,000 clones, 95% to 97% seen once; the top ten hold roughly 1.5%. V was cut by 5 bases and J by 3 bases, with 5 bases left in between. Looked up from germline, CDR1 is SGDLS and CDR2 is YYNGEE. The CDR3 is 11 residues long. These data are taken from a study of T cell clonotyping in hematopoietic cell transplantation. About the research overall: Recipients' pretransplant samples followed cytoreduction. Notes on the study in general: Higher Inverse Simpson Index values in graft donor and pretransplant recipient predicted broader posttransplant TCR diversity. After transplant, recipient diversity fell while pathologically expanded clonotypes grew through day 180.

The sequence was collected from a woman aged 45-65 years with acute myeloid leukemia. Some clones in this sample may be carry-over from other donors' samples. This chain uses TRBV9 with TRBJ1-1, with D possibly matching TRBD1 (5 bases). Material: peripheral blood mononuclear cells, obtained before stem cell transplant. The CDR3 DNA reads TGTGCCAGCAGGGGGGACACTGAAGCTTTCTTT. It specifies CASRGDTEAFF.